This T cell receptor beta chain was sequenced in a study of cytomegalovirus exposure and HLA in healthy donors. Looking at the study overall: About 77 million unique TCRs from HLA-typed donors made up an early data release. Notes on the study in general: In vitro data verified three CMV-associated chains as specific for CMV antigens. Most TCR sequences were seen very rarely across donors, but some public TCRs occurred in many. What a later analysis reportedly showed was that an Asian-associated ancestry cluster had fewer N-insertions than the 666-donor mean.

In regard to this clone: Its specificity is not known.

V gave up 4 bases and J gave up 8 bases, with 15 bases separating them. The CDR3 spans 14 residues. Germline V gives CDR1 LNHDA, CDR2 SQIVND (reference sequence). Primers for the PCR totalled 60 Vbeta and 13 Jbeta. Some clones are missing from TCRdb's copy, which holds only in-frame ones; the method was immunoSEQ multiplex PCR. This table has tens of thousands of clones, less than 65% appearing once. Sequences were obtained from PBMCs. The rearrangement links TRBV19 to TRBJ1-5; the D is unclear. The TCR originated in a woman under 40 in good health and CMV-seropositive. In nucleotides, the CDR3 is TGTGCCAGTAGTACCCCACTGGTTAGAGAGCCCCAGCATTTT. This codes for CASSTPLVREPQHF.